This T cell receptor (beta chain) is from a study of CD8+ T cells in alopecia areata. Study at large: Those patients who were treated received oral tofacitinib, which was given at 5 to 10 mg twice daily for moderate-to-severe alopecia areata. It was 6 to 18 months of tofacitinib, and then there were 6 months off drug.

In each case, RNA was isolated and then reverse transcribed into cDNA as the sequencing template. The method was immunoSEQ multiplex PCR; TCRdb's version includes in-frame clones alone and lacks a portion of them. The data contain 150,000 or so clones, around 86% of them singletons. From germline, CDR1 is SGHDT and CDR2 YYEEEE. V lost 4 bases to trimming and J lost 7 bases, with 24 bases between them. The CDR3 extends over 17 amino acids. From alopecia areata patients, lesional scalp punch biopsies and peripheral blood were collected. The gene calls are TRBV5-6 and TRBJ1-3; TRBD1 is a possible D gene (5 bases). The receptor was derived from a human donor with alopecia areata. This material consisted of CD8+ T cells sorted from blood, taken at week 0. CDR3: CASSPDRTWTLGNTIYF. The CDR3 bases are TGTGCCAGCAGCCCCGATAGGACATGGACCTTGGGGAACACCATATATTTT. Full variable domain (remainder filled in from reference TRBV5-6 and TRBJ1-3): DAGVTQSPTHLIKTRGQQVTLRCSPKSGHDTVSWYQQALGQGPQFIFQYYEEEERQRGNFPDRFSGHQFPNYSSELNVNALLLGDSALYLCASSPDRTWTLGNTIYFGEGSWLTVV.